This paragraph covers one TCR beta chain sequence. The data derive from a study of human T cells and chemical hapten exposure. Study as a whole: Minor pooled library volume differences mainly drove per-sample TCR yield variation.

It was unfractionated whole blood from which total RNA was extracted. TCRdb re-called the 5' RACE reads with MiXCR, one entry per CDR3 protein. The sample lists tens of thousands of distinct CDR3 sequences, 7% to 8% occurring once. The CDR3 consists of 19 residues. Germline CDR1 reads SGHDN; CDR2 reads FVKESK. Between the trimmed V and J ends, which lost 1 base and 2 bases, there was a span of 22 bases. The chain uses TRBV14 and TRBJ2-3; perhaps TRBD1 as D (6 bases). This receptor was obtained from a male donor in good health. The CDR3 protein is CASSQVGEGGVGATDTQYF. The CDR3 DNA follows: TGTGCCAGCAGCCAAGTGGGGGAAGGGGGAGTCGGGGCCACAGATACGCAGTATTTT.